The rows below give T cell receptor beta chains drawn from one sample of a study of blood T cell repertoires in COVID-19. Using immunoSEQ multiplex PCR, the repertoire was profiled, and TCRdb retains in-frame clones only, with some absent. This table holds 490,000 or so clones, approximately 90% found once. Sequenced material: PBMCs or T cells enriched from blood (not recorded which). These TCRs come from a woman between 55 and 75 years old who had recovered from COVID-19. Each CDR3 is given with its conserved first and last residue. D genes are given only for firm matches. Clone size is shown for a subset of rows, as once, few, many or a class of expanded clone.

clone size | CDR3 length | J gene | V gene | D gene | CDR3 protein | CDR3 DNA
. | 15 | TRBJ1-1 | TRBV5-1 | TRBD1 | CASTLQGAIDTEAFF | TGCGCCAGCACCCTACAGGGGGCGATCGACACTGAAGCTTTCTTT
. | 13 | TRBJ2-3 | TRBV2 | . | CASSPRRADTQYF | TGTGCCAGCAGTCCAAGGAGGGCAGATACGCAGTATTTT
. | 12 | TRBJ2-5 | TRBV10-3 | . | CAISEAWETQYF | TGTGCCATCAGTGAAGCGTGGGAGACCCAGTACTTC
once | 14 | TRBJ2-7 | TRBV6-5 | . | CASRSRQETYEQYF | TGTGCCAGCAGATCGAGACAGGAAACCTACGAGCAGTACTTC
. | 15 | TRBJ1-5 | TRBV18 | . | CASSPASQANQPQHF | TGTGCCAGCTCACCAGCCTCCCAGGCCAATCAGCCCCAGCATTTT
. | 14 | TRBJ1-5 | TRBV10-2 | . | CASSESYREGTQHF | TGCGCCAGCAGTGAGTCTTATCGGGAGGGTACCCAGCATTTT
. | 15 | TRBJ2-1 | TRBV7-6 | . | CASSLNWAGYNEQFF | TGTGCCAGCAGCTTAAATTGGGCAGGATACAATGAGCAGTTCTTC
few | 18 | TRBJ1-2 | TRBV25-1 | TRBD1 | CASRPAGIRGQGDLGYTF | TGTGCCAGCCGGCCCGCCGGGATAAGGGGACAGGGGGATCTGGGCTACACCTTC
. | 15 | TRBJ2-1 | TRBV4-2 | . | CASSPRDSPPNEQFF | TGTGCCAGCAGCCCCCGGGACTCCCCTCCCAATGAGCAGTTCTTC
. | 16 | TRBJ1-4 | TRBV4-1 | TRBD1 | CASSQGPGQGEEKLFF | TGCGCCAGCAGCCAAGGACCGGGACAGGGGGAGGAAAAACTGTTTTTT
. | 13 | TRBJ1-5 | TRBV5-1 | . | CASSLVPGQPQHF | TGCGCCAGCAGCTTGGTTCCAGGGCAGCCCCAGCATTTT
once | 16 | TRBJ2-2 | TRBV5-1 | TRBD1 | CASSLAGTGTTGELFF | TGCGCCAGCAGCTTGGCCGGGACAGGGACTACCGGGGAGCTGTTTTTT
. | 14 | TRBJ1-1 | TRBV2 | . | CASSVGRGNTEAFF | TGTGCCAGCAGTGTGGGGAGGGGGAACACTGAAGCTTTCTTT
once | 13 | TRBJ2-5 | TRBV5-1 | . | CATSLRLEETQYF | TGCGCCACCAGCCTCCGACTGGAAGAGACCCAGTACTTC
. | 15 | TRBJ2-3 | TRBV24-1 | TRBD2 | CATSDQTSSTDTQYF | TGTGCCACCAGTGATCAGACTAGCTCAACAGATACGCAGTATTTT
. | 13 | TRBJ2-1 | TRBV2 | TRBD1 | CASSESGTVEQFF | TGTGCCAGCAGTGAAAGTGGGACAGTAGAGCAGTTCTTC
. | 15 | TRBJ1-2 | TRBV13 | . | CASSAPDRRTYGYTF | TGTGCCAGCAGCGCCCCGGACAGAAGAACTTATGGCTACACCTTC
. | 15 | TRBJ1-4 | TRBV11-2 | TRBD1 | CASSFLQGSNEKLFF | TGTGCCAGCAGCTTCCTACAGGGGTCTAATGAAAAACTGTTTTTT
. | 17 | TRBJ1-3 | TRBV21-1 | . | CASRFIRGQGSGNTIYF | TGTGCCAGCAGATTCATTCGGGGACAGGGGTCAGGAAACACCATATATTTT
. | 14 | TRBJ2-1 | TRBV9 | . | CASSAGLHQQEQFF | TGTGCCAGCAGCGCTGGACTCCACCAGCAGGAGCAGTTCTTC
once | 15 | TRBJ1-1 | TRBV12-5 | TRBD1 | CASGLARQGGTEAFF | TGTGCTAGTGGTTTGGCCAGACAGGGTGGCACTGAAGCTTTCTTT
. | 16 | TRBJ2-3 | TRBV24-1 | TRBD1 | CATSDRTGTSTDTQYF | TGTGCCACCAGTGACCGGACAGGGACTAGCACAGATACGCAGTATTTT
. | 14 | TRBJ2-5 | TRBV28 | . | CASSSPQGIETQYF | TGTGCCAGCAGTTCACCTCAGGGGATAGAGACCCAGTACTTC
once | 14 | TRBJ1-1 | TRBV29-1 | TRBD1 | CSVVGGQGHTEAFF | TGCAGCGTTGTTGGGGGACAGGGCCACACTGAAGCTTTCTTT